This T cell receptor (beta chain) was found in a study of T-cell memory formation after mild COVID-19. The CDR3 runs 13 residues. J lost 3 bases, V lost 7 bases, and 5 bases had no gene match. Germline V gene lookup returns CDR1 MNHNS and CDR2 SASEGT. With regard to this clonotype: The antigen is not known.

Constant-segment-primed 5'RACE gave TCR alpha and TCR beta cDNA libraries with sample barcodes and UMIs. TCRdb called the 5' RACE reads again in MiXCR, with one record for every CDR3 protein. The data show roughly 130,000 distinct CDR3 sequences, roughly 6% seen once. Overall study findings and caveats: Nothing showed for sure that second-wave clones peaking on day 37 were SARS-CoV-2 specific. Clones that contracted clustered mainly in CM and EM if CD4+ and in EMRA if CD8+. Detection of some responders pre-infection suggested pre-existing cross-reactive memory T cells participated.

The receptor's source is an adult woman who had mild COVID-19 (a few samples of this study predate the infection). Cell type and time point are not known. Sequenced material: PBMCs or a T cell subset sorted from them (not recorded which). The chain has TRBV6-1 and TRBJ2-7, with 8 nucleotides matching TRBD1. The CDR3 region is CASNDRGGYEQYF. The CDR3 DNA reads TGTGCCAGCAACGACAGGGGAGGCTACGAGCAGTACTTC.